The T cell receptor beta chain under discussion was sequenced for a study of shared T cell receptors in the human thymus. On this clone: The junction and the germline gene differ at one end; a read error may be behind it. This same CDR3 is encoded by further DNA sequences in the sample.

Germline V gives CDR1 SGHRS, CDR2 YFSETQ. This CDR3 spans 16 amino acids. Sequencing was performed with immunoSEQ multiplex PCR; in TCRdb, only in-frame clones are kept and a portion is missing. The sample lists some 760,000 clones, 70% to 90% occurring once. The sample was also reused in another study, on human thymus T cells. This second study says: Having surgery to correct congenital heart defects, healthy Finnish infants acted as the donors. It was from resections taken during corrective heart surgery that the thymus tissue came. An apparent bias in V and J gene usage was seen in thymic and blood repertoires. Related research examined unrelated individuals and reported that their thymic repertoires overlapped highly.

The rearrangement joins TRBV5-1 to TRBJ1-6; 7 bases fit TRBD1. The sequenced sample consisted of thymocytes. This receptor was taken from a girl under two years old with a congenital heart defect. Written as DNA, the CDR3 is TGCGCCAGCAGCGGTGGGGACAGATCCTATAATTCCCCCCTCCACTTT. It translates to CASSGGDRSYNSPLHF.